These 18 T cell receptor beta chains were sequenced from one sample in a study of regulatory T cells in long-lasting Graves disease. Arm-PCR of CDR3 regions and iRepertoire HTBI primers were the basis on which TCR beta libraries were built. TCRdb reprocessed the multiplex PCR reads via MiXCR and lists one record per CDR3 protein. Here the sample spans some 250,000 distinct CDR3 sequences, about 17% being singletons. Time point described: newly diagnosed GD, antithyroid drugs for less than 3 months. After RNA was extracted from PBMCs, the TCR library was made from it. In addition, the sample was reused for a study of T cells in Graves' hyperthyroidism and ophthalmopathy.

The starting material was peripheral blood mononuclear cells (PBMCs), obtained at new diagnosis, from a patient treated with antithyroid drugs. The receptors were sampled from a woman aged 25 to 39 with Graves disease.

For this clonotype: This is likely an artifact of a read error, given a far larger clone one base away. In DNA form, the CDR3 reads TGTGCCATCAGTGAGCGCGACAGGGGGAGTTCCAACACTGAAGCTTTCTTT. Its protein product is CAISERDRGSSNTEAFF. The chain is built from TRBV12-3 or TRBV12-4 and TRBJ1-1, with TRBD1 matching over 9 bases. This CDR3 contains 17 residues.

Many counts were recorded for this clonotype. The V gene is TRBV6-1, the J gene TRBJ1-5, with TRBD1 matching over 8 bases. The V segment lost 7 bases and the J segment 4 bases; nucleotides outside the gene matches: 3. The CDR3 is 13 amino acids. Germline V CDR1 and CDR2: MNHNS, SASEGT. The CDR3 DNA follows: TGTGCCAGCAACCGACAGGGGAATCAGCCCCAGCATTTT. As protein: CASNRQGNQPQHF.

This clonotype is a singleton in its sample. This chain joins TRBV7-9 and TRBJ2-7, with D possibly being TRBD2 (6 bases). The V end lost 0 bases, the J end lost 2 bases, and 11 bases lay between the germline ends. The germline CDR1 and CDR2 sequences are SEHNR and FQNEAQ (reference sequence). CDR3 length equals 15 residues. The CDR3 coding sequence is TGTGCCAGCAGCTTAGCCGGGGAGCGGGCCTACGAGCAGTACTTC. Amino acid sequence: CASSLAGERAYEQYF.

The table lists this clonotype with many counts. The chain couples TRBV20-1 to TRBJ1-1; weak D call: TRBD1 (5 bases). Trimming shortened V by 1 base and J by 0 bases, and 9 bases separated the two germline ends. The CDR3 runs to 14 residues. The V gene's germline CDR1 is DFQATT and CDR2 SNEGSKA (reference sequence). This CDR3 is CSARGDSLNTEAFF. CDR3 nucleotide sequence: TGCAGTGCTAGAGGGGACTCCTTGAACACTGAAGCTTTCTTT.

This clonotype was observed a few times. This chain uses TRBV12-3 or TRBV12-4 with TRBJ2-7; perhaps D is TRBD1 or TRBD2 (5 bases each). The CDR3 spans 19 residues. Trimming left V 3 bases short and J 1 base short, with 25 bases between. Here the CDR3 reads CASSFGAWGSARQSYEQYF. In DNA, the CDR3 is TGTGCCAGCAGTTTCGGTGCTTGGGGGTCTGCGCGACAATCCTACGAGCAGTACTTC.

This clonotype was counted ten times or more. The V and J genes are TRBV20-1 and TRBJ2-7; 9 positions match TRBD2. V lost 6 bases and J lost 7; bases outside the gene matches: 13. CDR3 length equals 14 residues. Germline V gives CDR1 DFQATT, CDR2 SNEGSKA (reference sequence). CDR3 in amino acids: CSAKRGGGAAEQYF. The DNA of the CDR3 is TGCAGTGCCAAGAGGGGCGGGGGGGCTGCGGAGCAGTACTTC.

The genes are TRBV27 and TRBJ2-5, with 12 bases lining up with TRBD1. The ends lost 5 bases at V and 3 bases at J; junction bases unmatched: 7. The CDR3 spans 16 residues. Germline lookup yields CDR1 MNHEY and CDR2 SMNVEV (reference sequence). Written as DNA, the CDR3 is TGTGCCAGCAGTGTTTCCGGGACAGGGGGCAAAGAGACCCAGTACTTC. Translation gives CASSVSGTGGKETQYF.

This chain uses TRBV7-2 with TRBJ1-3, with D maybe TRBD1 (5 bases). This CDR3 is 16 amino acids long. Trimming removed 5 bases from V and 0 bases from J, with 14 bases in between. Germline CDR1 and CDR2: SGHTA and FQGNSA. The DNA of the CDR3 is TGTGCCAGCAGCCCCGGGACTGCTCACTCTGGAAACACCATATATTTT. Protein: CASSPGTAHSGNTIYF.

This clonotype was found many times. This chain uses TRBV7-9 with TRBJ2-5; D uncertain. Germline CDR1 SEHNR, CDR2 FQNEAQ (reference sequence). Trimming took off 2 bases at V and 0 bases at J, with 10 bases between the two ends. The CDR3 has 15 residues. In DNA form, the CDR3 reads TGTGCCAGCAGCTTAAGGTCGGCGGACCAAGAGACCCAGTACTTC. It encodes CASSLRSADQETQYF.

This clonotype was observed at least ten times. The CDR3 bases are TGTGCCAGCAGTTACCGTGCGGACACTGGAAACACCATATATTTT. It specifies CASSYRADTGNTIYF. This chain uses TRBV6-5 with TRBJ1-3, with D tentatively TRBD1 (5 bases). Trimming stripped 2 bases from V and 2 bases from J, with 10 bases between. The CDR3 spans 15 residues. Germline CDR1 and CDR2: MNHEY and SVGAGI.

The chain is built from TRBV7-2 and TRBJ1-1; D call uncertain. Germline lookup yields CDR1 SGHTA and CDR2 FQGNSA. V gave up 5 bases and J gave up 1 base, with 11 bases separating them. The CDR3 consists of 14 residues. The CDR3 is CASSASPGNTEAFF. CDR3 DNA sequence: TGTGCCAGCAGCGCCTCCCCAGGGAACACTGAAGCTTTCTTT.

The chain recombines TRBV19 with TRBJ1-5; 10 positions match TRBD1. V lost 9 bases to trimming and J lost 7 bases; unmatched junction nucleotides: 15. Looked up from germline, CDR1 is LNHDA and CDR2 is SQIVND (reference sequence). This CDR3 has 16 residues. CDR3 nucleotide sequence: TGTGCCAGCTCTCGGGTAGGACAGGGGGTACGGCAGCCCCAGCATTTT. The encoded protein is CASSRVGQGVRQPQHF. The full variable domain, in which reference TRBV19 and TRBJ1-5 provide the parts outside the CDR3, is DGGITQSPKYLFRKEGQNVTLSCEQNLNHDAMYWYRQDPGQGLRLIYYSQIVNDFQKGDIAEGYSVSREKKESFPLTVTSAQKNPTAFYLCASSRVGQGVRQPQHFGDGTRLSIL.

This clonotype was observed many times. V usage is TRBV12-3 or TRBV12-4 and J usage is TRBJ1-4, with 10 bases fitting TRBD1. With V trimmed by 6 bases and J by 0 bases, 7 bases remained unmatched. The CDR3 is made up of 17 amino acids. DNA for the CDR3: TGTGCCAGCAGGAAGGGACAGGGGTTGGCAACTAATGAAAAACTGTTTTTT. It encodes CASRKGQGLATNEKLFF.

The J gene is TRBJ1-6, the V gene TRBV7-6; weak D call: TRBD1 (6 bases). Per the germline V gene, CDR1 is SGHVS and CDR2 is FNYEAQ. This CDR3 is built from 15 residues. The V end was cut by 1 base, the J end by 6 bases, with 10 bases between. CDR3 in DNA: TGTGCCAGCAGCTTAGTAGCAGGGGCTAATTCACCCCTCCACTTT. Amino acids: CASSLVAGANSPLHF.

This clonotype was found many times. The chain's CDR3 is CASSIPGQGSPLHF. The DNA for the CDR3 is TGTGCCAGCAGTATACCGGGACAGGGTTCACCCCTCCACTTT. The chain uses TRBV11-1 and TRBJ1-6; 9 nucleotides align to TRBD1. This CDR3 comprises 14 residues. With 6 bases clipped from V and 9 bases from J, the junction kept 6 bases outside the gene matches. From germline, CDR1 is SGHAT and CDR2 FQDESV (reference sequence). Full variable domain (outside the CDR3, taken from reference TRBV11-1 and TRBJ1-6): EAEVAQSPRYKITEKSQAVAFWCDPISGHATLYWYRQILGQGPELLVQFQDESVVDDSQLPKDRFSAERLKGVDSTLKIQPAELGDSAMYLCASSIPGQGSPLHFGNGTRLTVT.

J is TRBJ1-3 and V is TRBV30; D is ambiguous. The germline V and J ends were trimmed by 2 bases and 4 bases, with 9 bases remaining between them. CDR3 size: 13 residues. Germline values: CDR1 GTSNPN, CDR2 SVGIG (reference sequence). The CDR3 DNA reads as TGTGCCTGGAGTACGGACGGCGGAAACACCATATATTTT. Protein: CAWSTDGGNTIYF.

In its sample, this clonotype was seen many times. The chain couples TRBV28 to TRBJ2-7, with no clear D. This CDR3 is 12 amino acids long. V lost 5 bases, J lost 5 bases, and 10 bases lay in between. Germline V gene sequence: CDR1 MDHEN, CDR2 SYDVKM. CDR3 nucleotides: TGTGCCAGCAGTCCACGAGCCGACGAGCAGTACTTC. Protein product: CASSPRADEQYF.

This chain joins TRBV5-4 and TRBJ2-3; D call uncertain. V was shortened by 1 base and J by 2 bases, with 5 bases between the two germline ends. CDR1 is SGHNT and CDR2 is YYREEE in the germline V gene (reference sequence). The CDR3 sequence is 13 residues long. The CDR3 region has the DNA TGTGCCAGCAGCTTGAAAACCACAGATACGCAGTATTTT. Translating it yields CASSLKTTDTQYF.